This T cell receptor (beta chain) came from a study of Ad26.COV2.S vaccination and SARS-CoV-2 variants. Study summary: Ad26.COV2.S given intramuscularly, once or twice 56 days apart.

Treatment reported: 15 to 20 received Ad26.COV2.S at low or high dose, single or two shots; roughly 5 received placebo; per-sample allocation not given. Material that was analyzed had been drawn on day 63 after the first vaccine or placebo injection. A Boston donor was an adult aged 18-55 years. Participants' vaccine, an Ad26 vector, delivered Wuhan-strain SARS-CoV-2 spike. This clone has just one count. The antigen is not known. Study outcomes and limitations: CD8+ and CD4+ T cells specific for spike reportedly responded with substantial breadth after vaccination.

There are 15 residues in the CDR3. The germline CDR1 and CDR2 sequences are LGHNA and YSLEER. Between the trimmed V and J ends, which lost 0 bases and 0 bases, there was a span of 9 bases. Sequenced by immunoSEQ multiplex PCR; TCRdb stores in-frame clones only, minus some. The repertoire includes just over 350,000 clones, roughly 84% of them detected once, and about 3.3% sits in the top ten. This TCR came from a person aged 18-60 years who received the Ad26.COV2.S COVID-19 vaccine or a placebo. The material was peripheral blood, obtained in a trial of Ad26.COV2.S vaccine versus placebo. This rearrangement joins TRBV4-3 to TRBJ2-7; tentatively, D is TRBD1 (6 bases). CDR3 DNA: TGCGCCAGCAGCCAAGATAGACAGGCCTCCTACGAGCAGTACTTC. Protein sequence: CASSQDRQASYEQYF.